What follows are 6 T cell receptor beta chains derived from one specimen sequenced in a study of graft-versus-host responses after intestinal transplantation. Their antigens remain unidentified. Only in-frame clones appear in the TCRdb table, and some are missing; sequencing was by immunoSEQ multiplex PCR. The sample carries some 120,000 clones, about 92% recorded once. The input for sequencing was unstimulated CD8+ T cells sorted from spleen or lymph node cells, taken before transplant. The receptors were sampled from a human donor who was the organ donor for an intestinal transplant.

The rearrangement joins TRBV30 to TRBJ2-2; TRBD1 matches at 7 bases. The CDR3 loop spans 13 amino acids. Germline V gene sequence: CDR1 GTSNPN, CDR2 SVGIG (reference sequence). J lost 6 bases, V lost 2 bases, and 3 bases had no gene match. The CDR3 DNA sequence: TGTGCCTGGAGTCCGACAGGGTCCGGGGAGCTGTTTTTT. Its translation: CAWSPTGSGELFF. Full variable domain (rest looked up from reference TRBV30 and TRBJ2-2): SQTIHQWPATLVQPVGSPLSLECTVEGTSNPNLYWYRQAAGRGLQLLFYSVGIGQISSEVPQNLSASRPQDRQFILSSKKLLLSDSGFYLCAWSPTGSGELFFGEGSRLTVL.

Concerning this clone: Other DNA sequences of this sample code for an identical CDR3. The chain couples TRBV4-1 to TRBJ1-1; D uncertain. Per the germline V gene, CDR1 is MGHRA and CDR2 is YSYEKL. The V end was cut by 3 bases, the J end by 1 base, with 6 bases between. The CDR3 length is 13 residues. CDR3 nucleotides: TGCGCCAGCAGCCAGGCCGGGAACACTGAAGCTTTCTTT. As protein: CASSQAGNTEAFF.

The chain combines TRBV10-3 with TRBJ2-2, with TRBD2 identical over 12 bases. This CDR3 region has 16 residues. Trimming at V came to 9 bases and at J to 6 bases, leaving 11 bases not matched to a gene. Germline V gives CDR1 ENHRY, CDR2 SYGVKD. In DNA, the CDR3 is TGTGCCATGAGGACTAGCGGGACTAGGGGTCCCGGGGAGCTGTTTTTT. Its protein is CAMRTSGTRGPGELFF.

The CDR3 region is CASRPLGQGDGYTF. The CDR3 bases are TGTGCCAGCAGACCACTGGGACAGGGCGATGGCTACACCTTC. The chain links TRBV28 to TRBJ1-2; 9 bases are shared with TRBD1. CDR1 and CDR2 from the germline V gene are MDHEN and SYDVKM. J was trimmed by 6 bases and V by 6 bases; bases with no gene match: 8. There are 14 residues in the CDR3.

The V call is TRBV7-6, the J call TRBJ2-1; 14 bases agree with TRBD2. CDR1 is SGHVS and CDR2 is FNYEAQ in the germline V gene. Losses at the gene ends were 5 bases for V and 6 bases for J; bases not matched to a gene: 6. This CDR3 is 16 amino acids long. The CDR3 region has the DNA TGTGCCAGCAGCCCCCCAGGACTAGCGGGAGGCAATGAGCAGTTCTTC. It yields the protein CASSPPGLAGGNEQFF.

The chain joins TRBV28 to TRBJ1-4; no firm D call. Trimming pared 3 bases from V and 4 bases from J, leaving 9 bases between. This CDR3 region has 14 residues. Germline values: CDR1 MDHEN, CDR2 SYDVKM. This CDR3 is CASSFGTYNEKLFF. The CDR3 DNA sequence: TGTGCCAGCAGTTTCGGTACCTATAATGAAAAACTGTTTTTT.